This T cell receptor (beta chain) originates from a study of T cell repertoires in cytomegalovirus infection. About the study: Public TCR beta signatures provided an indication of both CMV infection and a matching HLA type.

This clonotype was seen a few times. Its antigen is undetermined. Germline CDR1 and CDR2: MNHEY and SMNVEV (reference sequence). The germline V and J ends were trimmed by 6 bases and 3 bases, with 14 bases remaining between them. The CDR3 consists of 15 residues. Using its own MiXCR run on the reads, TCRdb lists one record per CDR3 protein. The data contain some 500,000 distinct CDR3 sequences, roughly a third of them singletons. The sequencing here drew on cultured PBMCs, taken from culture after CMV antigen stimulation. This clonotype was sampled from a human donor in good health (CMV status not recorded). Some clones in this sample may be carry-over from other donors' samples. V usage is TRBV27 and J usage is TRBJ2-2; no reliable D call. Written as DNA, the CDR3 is TGTGCCAGCAGCCCTACGGTGGGCCACACCGGGGAGCTGTTTTTT. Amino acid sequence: CASSPTVGHTGELFF.